The clone carrying this TCR beta chain was observed a single time. Its specificity is unknown. This entry is derived from a study of lymphopenia after photon versus proton radiotherapy. Study-wide results and caveats: Under photons, naive T cells and diversity fell while effector/memory populations rose.

V lost 3 bases, J lost 4 bases, and 10 bases lay in between. The CDR3 sequence is 13 residues long. The germline V gene encodes CDR1 GTSNPN and CDR2 SVGIG (reference sequence). Libraries were prepared by immunoSEQ multiplex PCR; TCRdb keeps only in-frame clonotypes and omits some of them. The sample gives tens of thousands of clones, 83% of which show up once; 29% is in the top ten. The rearrangement uses TRBV30 and TRBJ2-1; D is ambiguous. The sample consisted of peripheral blood, taken from a patient treated with photon-based radiotherapy. The source is a man aged 50-60 years with gastric cancer. For the CDR3, the DNA is TGTGCCTGGAGAGAACAGTTTTACAATGAGCAGTTCTTC. Protein sequence: CAWREQFYNEQFF.